One and the same sample provided the 9 T cell receptor beta chains below, sequenced in a study of blood T cell repertoires in COVID-19. The table came from immunoSEQ multiplex PCR; TCRdb's copy has only in-frame clones and leaves some out. Of about 220,000 clones detected, roughly 84% appear once; the ten largest clones hold about 9.7%. Sequenced material: peripheral blood. The receptors derive from a man in his fifties with active or convalescent COVID-19.

The chain employs TRBV30 and TRBJ1-5; D unclear. This CDR3 is built from 14 residues. Germline V gene lookup returns CDR1 GTSNPN and CDR2 SVGIG (reference sequence). Trimming left V 1 base short and J 0 bases short, with 7 bases between. The CDR3 here is CAWSGTFSNQPQHF. DNA of the CDR3: TGTGCCTGGAGTGGGACTTTTAGCAATCAGCCCCAGCATTTT.

The chain carries TRBV18 and TRBJ2-3, with a possible D match to TRBD1 (5 bases). Trimming left V 1 base short and J 2 bases short, with 13 bases between. The CDR3 extends over 16 amino acids. Per the germline V gene, CDR1 is KGHSH and CDR2 is LQKENI. The CDR3 DNA reads TGTGCCAGCTCACCACGTAGGAACAGGTACACAGATACGCAGTATTTT. It codes for CASSPRRNRYTDTQYF.

The chain joins TRBV6-5 to TRBJ2-7; the D gene is possibly TRBD1 (6 bases). This CDR3 region has 14 residues. V was pared by 8 bases and J by 2 bases, with 16 bases between. CDR1 and CDR2 from the germline V gene are MNHEY and SVGAGI. Written as DNA, the CDR3 is TGTGCCAGCCTCCTTTGGACAGCTGCCTACGAGCAGTACTTC. Translating it yields CASLLWTAAYEQYF.

The genes are TRBV19 and TRBJ1-1, with a tentative D call TRBD1 (6 bases). This CDR3 is built from 13 residues. Germline CDR1 and CDR2: LNHDA and SQIVND (reference sequence). The V and J ends lost 10 bases and 0 bases respectively, with 12 bases between them. The CDR3 nucleotides read TGTGCCACTAAACGGACAGTGAACACTGAAGCTTTCTTT. Translation: CATKRTVNTEAFF. The whole variable domain, remainder taken from reference TRBV19 and TRBJ1-1, is DGGITQSPKYLFRKEGQNVTLSCEQNLNHDAMYWYRQDPGQGLRLIYYSQIVNDFQKGDIAEGYSVSREKKESFPLTVTSAQKNPTAFYLCATKRTVNTEAFFGQGTRLTVV.

V usage is TRBV6-2 or TRBV6-3 and J usage is TRBJ2-5; 7 bases are a match to TRBD2. The CDR3 length is 15 residues. In germline, CDR1 is MNHEY, CDR2 SVGEGT. V lost 6 bases and J lost 7; bases outside the gene matches: 14. The CDR3 sequence is CASSRRLASKGTQYF. The CDR3, as DNA: TGTGCCAGCAGCCGCAGACTAGCCTCCAAGGGGACCCAGTACTTC.

This clone appeared once. The rearrangement links TRBV19 to TRBJ2-3; 7 nucleotides match TRBD1. The germline gives CDR1 LNHDA, CDR2 SQIVND (reference sequence). Trimming took 4 bases from V and 4 from J; bases not matched to a gene: 8. This CDR3 region has 15 residues. CDR3: CASSRGTGVSDTQYF. DNA for the CDR3: TGTGCCAGTAGTAGGGGAACAGGGGTTTCAGATACGCAGTATTTT.

This rearrangement joins TRBV2 to TRBJ2-1; TRBD2 is a possible D gene (7 bases). The germline V gene encodes CDR1 SNHLY and CDR2 FYNNEI. V shed 7 bases and J shed 4 bases, with 11 bases lying between them. CDR3 length equals 13 residues. CDR3 loop: CASTGGWYNEQFF. CDR3 nucleotide sequence: TGTGCCAGCACGGGGGGCTGGTACAATGAGCAGTTCTTC. Variable domain in full (rest from reference TRBV2 and TRBJ2-1): EPEVTQTPSHQVTQMGQEVILRCVPISNHLYFYWYRQILGQKVEFLVSFYNNEISEKSEIFDDQFSVERPDGSNFTLKIRSTKLEDSAMYFCASTGGWYNEQFFGPGTRLTVL.

The chain employs TRBV5-6 and TRBJ2-3, with a weak D call TRBD2 (6 bases). V dropped 0 bases and J dropped 5 bases, with 13 bases sitting between them. The CDR3 loop spans 15 amino acids. The germline V gene has CDR1 SGHDT and CDR2 YYEEEE. The CDR3 nucleotides read TGTGCCAGCAGCTTGGGATTAGGGCGGGAAGATACGCAGTATTTT. Translation: CASSLGLGREDTQYF.

The chain links TRBV5-6 to TRBJ2-3, with TRBD1 identical over 9 bases. After removal of 4 bases from V and 2 bases from J, the junction contained 5 bases not matched to a gene. CDR1 is SGHDT, CDR2 YYEEEE, per germline. This CDR3 has 15 residues. The chain's CDR3 is CASSQDRGSTDTQYF. The CDR3 nucleotides read TGTGCCAGCAGCCAAGACAGGGGGTCCACAGATACGCAGTATTTT. Full variable domain (rest looked up from reference TRBV5-6 and TRBJ2-3): DAGVTQSPTHLIKTRGQQVTLRCSPKSGHDTVSWYQQALGQGPQFIFQYYEEEERQRGNFPDRFSGHQFPNYSSELNVNALLLGDSALYLCASSQDRGSTDTQYFGPGTRLTVL.